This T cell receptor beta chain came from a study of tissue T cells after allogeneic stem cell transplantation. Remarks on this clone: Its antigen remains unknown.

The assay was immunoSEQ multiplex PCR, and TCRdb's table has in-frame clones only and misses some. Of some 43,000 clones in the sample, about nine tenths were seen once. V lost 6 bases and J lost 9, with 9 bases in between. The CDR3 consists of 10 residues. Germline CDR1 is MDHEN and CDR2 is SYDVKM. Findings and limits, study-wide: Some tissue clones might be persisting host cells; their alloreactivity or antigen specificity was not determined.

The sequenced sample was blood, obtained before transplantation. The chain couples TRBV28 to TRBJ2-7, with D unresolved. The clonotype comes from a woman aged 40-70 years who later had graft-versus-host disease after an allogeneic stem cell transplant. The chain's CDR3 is CASSQERQYF. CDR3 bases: TGTGCCAGCAGCCAAGAGAGGCAGTACTTC.